Listed here are 7 T cell receptor beta chains from one sample, sequenced in a study of cytomegalovirus exposure and HLA in healthy donors. Use of 60 Vbeta and 13 Jbeta primers characterized the PCR. The data were produced by immunoSEQ multiplex PCR, yet TCRdb's version contains in-frame clones alone and is incomplete. The sample has 250,000 to 350,000 clones; about 80% are singletons. The sample comprised PBMCs. These receptors originate from a girl aged 2-10 years in good health and CMV-seronegative.

The V and J genes are TRBV28 and TRBJ2-3; no reliable D call. This CDR3 comprises 11 residues. The germline V gene encodes CDR1 MDHEN and CDR2 SYDVKM. The V end lost 5 bases, the J end lost 5 bases, and 5 bases lay between the germline ends. CDR3 nucleotides: TGTGCCAGCAGTCTAGAAGATACGCAGTATTTT. Its translation is CASSLEDTQYF.

The genes are TRBV14 and TRBJ2-7; maybe TRBD2 (5 bases). The CDR3 covers 12 residues. Trimming removed 4 bases from V and 7 bases from J, with 11 bases in between. Germline CDR1 SGHDN, CDR2 FVKESK. The CDR3 here is CASSPVRGEQYF. CDR3 DNA: TGTGCCAGCAGCCCTGTCCGCGGGGAGCAGTACTTC.

V usage is TRBV7-2 and J usage is TRBJ2-5; possible D gene TRBD2, 6 bases. V dropped 5 bases and J dropped 2 bases, with 15 bases sitting between them. There are 15 residues in the CDR3. Germline V gives CDR1 SGHTA, CDR2 FQGNSA. The CDR3 DNA sequence: TGTGCCAGCAGCCCAAGCCGGGACTCACAAGAGACCCAGTACTTC. Translation gives CASSPSRDSQETQYF.

The gene calls are TRBV6-6 and TRBJ2-3; 10 nucleotides match TRBD2. The CDR3 is 16 residues long. V dropped 5 bases and J dropped 2; count of bases not matched to a gene: 7. The germline V gene has CDR1 MNHNY and CDR2 SVGAGI (reference sequence). The CDR3 reads CASSPSGGSPTDTQYF. The CDR3 region has the DNA TGTGCCAGCAGTCCTAGCGGGGGCTCTCCCACAGATACGCAGTATTTT.

In its sample, this clone was seen once. This sequence joins TRBV18 and TRBJ1-5; D possibly corresponds to TRBD1 (6 bases). Germline assignment: CDR1 KGHSH and CDR2 LQKENI. CDR3 length: 16 residues. Trimming stripped 4 bases from V and 0 bases from J, with 13 bases between. The CDR3 reads CASSLIRTDSNQPQHF. The CDR3 DNA follows: TGTGCCAGCTCACTCATCCGGACAGATAGCAATCAGCCCCAGCATTTT.

V gene TRBV27 combines with J gene TRBJ2-2; 7 bases are shared with TRBD1. There are 14 residues in the CDR3. The junction had 5 bases not matched to a gene; V was cut back by 6 bases and J by 4 bases. Germline values: CDR1 MNHEY, CDR2 SMNVEV (reference sequence). In nucleotides, the CDR3 is TGTGCCAGCAGGGGGGACAGTTTCACCGGGGAGCTGTTTTTT. Translating gives CASRGDSFTGELFF.

The rearrangement joins TRBV27 to TRBJ2-3, with D tentatively TRBD2 (6 bases). V lost 2 bases to trimming and J lost 2 bases, with 17 bases between them. Germline V gene sequence: CDR1 MNHEY, CDR2 SMNVEV (reference sequence). The CDR3 contains 17 residues. The CDR3 bases are TGTGCCAGCAGTTTACTGACCAGCGGGCCAAACACAGATACGCAGTATTTT. It specifies CASSLLTSGPNTDTQYF.